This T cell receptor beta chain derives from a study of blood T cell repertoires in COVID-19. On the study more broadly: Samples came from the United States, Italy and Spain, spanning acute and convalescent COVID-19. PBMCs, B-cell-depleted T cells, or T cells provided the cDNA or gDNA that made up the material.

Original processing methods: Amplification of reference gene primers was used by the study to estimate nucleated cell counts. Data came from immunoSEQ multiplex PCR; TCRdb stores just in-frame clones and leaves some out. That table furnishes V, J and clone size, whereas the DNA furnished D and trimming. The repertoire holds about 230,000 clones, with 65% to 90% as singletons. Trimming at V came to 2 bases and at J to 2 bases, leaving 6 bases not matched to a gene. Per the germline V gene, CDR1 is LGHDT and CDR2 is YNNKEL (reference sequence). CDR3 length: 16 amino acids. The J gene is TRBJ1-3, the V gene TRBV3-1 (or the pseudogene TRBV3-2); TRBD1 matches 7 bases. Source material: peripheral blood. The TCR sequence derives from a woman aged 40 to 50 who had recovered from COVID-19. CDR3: CASSQPGTAPGNTIYF. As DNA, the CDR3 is TGTGCCAGCAGCCAACCCGGGACAGCACCTGGAAACACCATATATTTT.